The 2 T cell receptor beta chains in this list originate from one sample, sequenced in a study of blood T cells in healthy people across ages. Together with a sample-barcoded 5' primer, a J-beta primer mix was included in a second PCR lasting about 7 to 11 cycles. Using its own MiXCR run on the 5' RACE reads, TCRdb lists one record per CDR3 protein. The sample has 1.5 million to 2 million distinct CDR3 sequences, less than 50% seen once; the top ten hold more than 2%. The sample was blood. The receptors originated from a woman aged 40 to 50 in good health.

This chain uses TRBV5-1 with TRBJ2-1; a possible D gene is TRBD2 (6 bases). The length of the CDR3 is 15 residues. Germline loops: CDR1 SGHRS, CDR2 YFSETQ. The V gene lost 4 bases and the J gene lost 10 bases, with 21 bases spanning the gap. The CDR3 coding sequence is TGCGCCAGCAGCCAAGAGGGGTCAGCGGGCGGGGAGCAGTTCTTC. It encodes CASSQEGSAGGEQFF.

The chain links TRBV27 to TRBJ1-2; weak D call: TRBD1 (6 bases). The germline CDR1 and CDR2 sequences are MNHEY and SMNVEV (reference sequence). This CDR3 comprises 13 residues. V dropped 6 bases and J dropped 7 bases, with 15 bases sitting between them. CDR3 protein: CASSQQGTGGYTF. CDR3 nucleotide sequence: TGTGCCAGCAGCCAACAGGGCACGGGTGGCTACACCTTC.